Presented here are 13 T cell receptor beta chains from one specimen sequenced in a study of CD8 T cells in ankylosing spondylitis. TCRdb re-derived calls from the 5' RACE reads in MiXCR, one entry per CDR3 protein. The sample lists 40,000 to 50,000 distinct CDR3 sequences; around 2.9% were seen once. The sequenced sample was blood, either unsorted or a sorted T cell fraction (not recorded which). The receptors originated from a male donor with ankylosing spondylitis or in good health (not recorded which).

This chain links TRBV9 with TRBJ2-7; 11 bases line up with TRBD1. The CDR3 covers 14 residues. Germline CDR1 reads SGDLS; CDR2 reads YYNGEE. Trimming at V came to 4 bases and at J to 5 bases, leaving 5 bases not matched to a gene. As DNA, the CDR3 is TGTGCCAGCAGCAGAGGGACAGGGGGTGACGAGCAGTACTTC. This gives the protein CASSRGTGGDEQYF.

At least ten counts were recorded for this clonotype. The genes are TRBV9 and TRBJ2-1, with 10 bases that match TRBD1. The CDR3 covers 17 residues. Germline CDR1 is SGDLS and CDR2 is YYNGEE. Trimming at V came to 0 bases and at J to 5 bases, leaving 8 bases not matched to a gene. The chain's CDR3 is CASSVGIRTGGDNEQFF. The DNA of the CDR3 is TGTGCCAGCAGCGTAGGTATTCGGACAGGGGGAGACAATGAGCAGTTCTTC. The full variable domain, in which reference TRBV9 and TRBJ2-1 provide the parts outside the CDR3, is DSGVTQTPKHLITATGQRVTLRCSPRSGDLSVYWYQQSLDQGLQFLIQYYNGEERAKGNILERFSAQQFPDLHSELNLSSLELGDSALYFCASSVGIRTGGDNEQFFGPGTRLTVL.

This clonotype has a count of ten or more. J is TRBJ2-2 and V is TRBV9; the match to TRBD2 covers 11 bases. Germline assignment: CDR1 SGDLS and CDR2 YYNGEE. Trimming took 0 bases from V and 7 from J; bases not matched to a gene: 5. This CDR3 has 16 residues. CDR3 nucleotides: TGTGCCAGCAGCGTAGTAGCGGGAGGGCCGAACGGGGAGCTGTTTTTT. Its translation is CASSVVAGGPNGELFF.

The chain combines TRBV9 with TRBJ2-7; 8 positions match TRBD2. Unmatched junction bases numbered 19, after V lost 0 bases and J lost 5 bases. The CDR3 is made up of 19 amino acids. Germline V lookup: CDR1 SGDLS, CDR2 YYNGEE. The CDR3 reads CASSVALAVARGQADEQYF. The CDR3, as DNA: TGTGCCAGCAGCGTAGCACTAGCGGTGGCCCGAGGTCAGGCGGACGAGCAGTACTTC.

Only a few counts were recorded for this clonotype. The V and J genes are TRBV9 and TRBJ2-3; tentatively, D is TRBD2 (6 bases). There are 15 residues in the CDR3. Trimming shortened V by 4 bases and J by 0 bases, and 12 bases separated the two germline ends. From germline, CDR1 is SGDLS and CDR2 YYNGEE. The CDR3 here is CASSPDGTSTDTQYF. The CDR3 nucleotides read TGTGCCAGCAGCCCTGATGGGACTAGCACAGATACGCAGTATTTT.

This clonotype was recorded many times. The rearrangement uses TRBV9 and TRBJ1-5, with D maybe TRBD1 (6 bases). CDR1 is SGDLS and CDR2 is YYNGEE in the germline V gene. This CDR3 has 13 residues. V dropped 4 bases and J dropped 9 bases, with 14 bases sitting between them. The CDR3 DNA follows: TGTGCCAGCAGCCCTGGGGGGCCCCGGCCCCAGCATTTT. It encodes CASSPGGPRPQHF.

This clonotype was found many times. This chain links TRBV19 with TRBJ2-3, with 8 bases fitting TRBD1. The CDR3 length is 16 residues. V dropped 11 bases and J dropped 7; count of bases not matched to a gene: 20. Germline V gene lookup returns CDR1 LNHDA and CDR2 SQIVND (reference sequence). This CDR3 is CASLPPDRGDQNTQYF. The CDR3 region has the DNA TGTGCCTCCCTCCCCCCCGACAGGGGAGATCAAAATACGCAGTATTTT.

In its sample, this clonotype was seen many times. This chain joins TRBV9 and TRBJ2-7, with 9 bases lining up with TRBD2. The trim removed 4 bases at V and 4 bases at J, leaving 12 bases unmatched. CDR1 and CDR2 from the germline V gene are SGDLS and YYNGEE. The CDR3 is 16 amino acids. The CDR3 sequence: CASSPRGSGSKYEQYF. The CDR3 nucleotides are TGTGCCAGCAGCCCTCGGGGTAGCGGGAGTAAGTACGAGCAGTACTTC.

This clonotype appeared many times. The chain employs TRBV9 and TRBJ2-5; perhaps TRBD1 as D (6 bases). Germline loops: CDR1 SGDLS, CDR2 YYNGEE. The CDR3 consists of 13 residues. V was trimmed by 2 bases and J by 5 bases, leaving 10 bases between them. CDR3 bases: TGTGCCAGCAGCGTCACAGGGCAGGAGACCCAGTACTTC. Translated: CASSVTGQETQYF.

This clonotype showed up many times. The chain joins TRBV9 to TRBJ2-5; possibly TRBD1 for D (6 bases). From germline, CDR1 is SGDLS and CDR2 YYNGEE. The ends were cut back, 0 bases at V and 4 bases at J, with 16 bases in the middle. This CDR3 is built from 16 residues. CDR3 residues: CASSVVGFEGGETQYF. In DNA form, the CDR3 reads TGTGCCAGCAGCGTAGTAGGGTTCGAAGGGGGAGAGACCCAGTACTTC.

Many counts were recorded for this clonotype. The J gene is TRBJ2-3, the V gene TRBV9, with 9 bases fitting TRBD2. Trimming cost V 3 bases and J 1 base; bases outside gene matches: 3. The CDR3 contains 15 residues. Germline V CDR1 and CDR2: SGDLS, YYNGEE. The DNA of the CDR3 is TGTGCCAGCAGCGAGAGACTAGCGGGCACAGATACGCAGTATTTT. The encoded protein is CASSERLAGTDTQYF.

There are many counts of this clonotype. V usage is TRBV24-1 and J usage is TRBJ2-7; D possibly matches TRBD1 or TRBD2 (5 bases each). Germline V gene data show CDR1 as KGHDR and CDR2 as SFDVKD. The ends were cut back, 1 base at V and 3 bases at J, with 21 bases in the middle. CDR3 size: 18 residues. CDR3 sequence reads: CATSDFGPRDVSGYEQYF. CDR3 coding DNA: TGTGCCACCAGTGATTTCGGACCTCGGGACGTCAGTGGCTACGAGCAGTACTTC.

The sample holds many counts of this clonotype. This chain uses TRBV9 with TRBJ2-3; D unclear. The CDR3 contains 12 residues. The ends were cut back, 3 bases at V and 4 bases at J, with 6 bases in the middle. Per germline, CDR1 SGDLS and CDR2 YYNGEE. Here the CDR3 DNA reads TGTGCCAGCAGCGCATGGCCAGATACGCAGTATTTT. It codes for CASSAWPDTQYF.